The 30 T cell receptor beta chains reported below all come from one sample, sequenced in a study of T cell responses to AZD1222 COVID-19 vaccine. TCRdb keeps only in-frame clones here, not all; method: immunoSEQ multiplex PCR. The profile shows 86,000 or so clones, roughly 89% of them singletons. Specimen: peripheral blood, collected on day 0 of AZD1222 vaccination. All receptors come from an adult in good health.

This clone has only one observation. The rearrangement uses TRBV12-5 and TRBJ1-5; 7 bases line up with TRBD1. Trimming removed 8 bases from V and 0 bases from J; junction bases left unmatched: 7. The CDR3 runs 15 residues. The V gene's germline CDR1 is LGHNT and CDR2 FRNRAP. The CDR3: CASSQGQISNQPQHF. The CDR3 nucleotides read TGTGCTAGTTCTCAGGGACAGATTAGCAATCAGCCCCAGCATTTT.

The rearrangement uses TRBV7-9 and TRBJ2-7; 10 bases are shared with TRBD2. The CDR3 length is 14 residues. J was trimmed by 2 bases and V by 3 bases; bases with no gene match: 1. CDR1 SEHNR and CDR2 FQNEAQ come from the germline V gene (reference sequence). The CDR3 here is CASSFGLAAYEQYF. The CDR3 nucleotides read TGTGCCAGCAGCTTCGGACTAGCGGCCTACGAGCAGTACTTC.

The chain recombines TRBV6-5 with TRBJ2-2; D is tentatively TRBD1 or TRBD2 (5 bases each). The V gene lost 6 bases and the J gene lost 8 bases, with 10 bases spanning the gap. This CDR3 comprises 12 residues. CDR1 is MNHEY, CDR2 SVGAGI, per germline. The CDR3 protein is CASSFGAGELFF. The DNA of the CDR3 is TGTGCCAGCAGCTTCGGGGCTGGGGAGCTGTTTTTT.

The V and J genes are TRBV7-2 and TRBJ2-6; D gene unclear. V was pared by 4 bases and J by 0 bases, with 7 bases between. The CDR3 sequence is 15 residues long. Looked up from germline, CDR1 is SGHTA and CDR2 is FQGNSA. The DNA for the CDR3 is TGTGCCAGCAGCTCTAGGGCCTCTGGGGCCAACGTCCTGACTTTC. Its translation: CASSSRASGANVLTF.

The sample holds one count of this clone. This chain connects TRBV14 to TRBJ1-2; 11 positions match TRBD1. Trimming cost V 5 bases and J 5 bases; bases outside gene matches: 10. Per germline, CDR1 SGHDN and CDR2 FVKESK. The CDR3 spans 16 residues. CDR3 protein: CASSKATGTGGYGYTF. CDR3 nucleotides: TGTGCCAGCAGCAAAGCTACCGGGACAGGGGGGTATGGCTACACCTTC.

The chain joins TRBV30 to TRBJ2-7, with 7 nucleotides matching TRBD1. This CDR3 region has 14 residues. Germline lookup yields CDR1 GTSNPN and CDR2 SVGIG (reference sequence). The junction had 7 bases not matched to a gene; V was cut back by 3 bases and J by 2 bases. The chain's CDR3 is CAWSPGTAPYEQYF. The CDR3 nucleotides are TGTGCCTGGAGCCCGGGGACAGCCCCCTACGAGCAGTACTTC.

This chain connects TRBV27 to TRBJ2-7; D call uncertain. Per the germline V gene, CDR1 is MNHEY and CDR2 is SMNVEV (reference sequence). The CDR3 contains 13 residues. V lost 6 bases and J lost 7, with 16 bases in between. This CDR3 reads CASSPLIGREQYF. The CDR3 DNA reads as TGTGCCAGCAGCCCGTTAATTGGTCGGGAGCAGTACTTC.

V usage is TRBV2 and J usage is TRBJ2-5; TRBD1 or TRBD2 may be the D gene (5 bases each). Germline CDR1 SNHLY, CDR2 FYNNEI. The CDR3 length is 13 residues. V was trimmed by 5 bases and J by 1 base, leaving 8 bases between them. The CDR3 here is CASSPGSQETQYF. Written as DNA, the CDR3 is TGTGCCAGCAGTCCAGGGAGCCAAGAGACCCAGTACTTC.

The rearrangement uses TRBV29-1 and TRBJ2-7; 10 nucleotides align to TRBD1. The germline V gene encodes CDR1 SQVTM and CDR2 ANQGSEA. The junction had 4 bases not matched to a gene; V was cut back by 5 bases and J by 3 bases. The CDR3 totals 13 residues. The CDR3 DNA sequence: TGCAGCGTTTGTTGGACAGGGGGCTACGAGCAGTACTTC. Translating gives CSVCWTGGYEQYF.

The J gene is TRBJ2-2, the V gene TRBV7-9; 13 positions agree with TRBD2. V gave up 6 bases and J gave up 6 bases; unmatched junction bases: 7. Germline lookup yields CDR1 SEHNR and CDR2 FQNEAQ (reference sequence). The CDR3 is made up of 16 amino acids. CDR3 in DNA: TGTGCCAGCAGACGTACTAGCGGGAGGGTCGCCGGGGAGCTGTTTTTT. It yields the protein CASRRTSGRVAGELFF. The whole variable domain, filled in from reference TRBV7-9 and TRBJ2-2, reads DTGVSQNPRHKITKRGQNVTFRCDPISEHNRLYWYRQTLGQGPEFLTYFQNEAQLEKSRLLSDRFSAERPKGSFSTLEIQRTEQGDSAMYLCASRRTSGRVAGELFFGEGSRLTVL.

This chain joins TRBV29-1 and TRBJ2-6, with D perhaps matching TRBD2 (5 bases). The germline V gene encodes CDR1 SQVTM and CDR2 ANQGSEA. The CDR3 is made up of 14 amino acids. V was shortened by 5 bases and J by 3 bases, with 11 bases between the two germline ends. The CDR3 protein is CSVRGGDGANVLTF. The CDR3 DNA reads as TGCAGCGTTCGGGGTGGAGATGGGGCCAACGTCCTGACTTTC. The full variable domain, completed using reference TRBV29-1 and TRBJ2-6, is SAVISQKPSRDICQRGTSLTIQCQVDSQVTMMFWYRQQPGQSLTLIATANQGSEATYESGFVIDKFPISRPNLTFSTLTVSNMSPEDSSIYLCSVRGGDGANVLTFGAGSRLTVL.

The chain has TRBV2 and TRBJ1-5; D is undetermined. V was clipped by 5 bases and J by 0 bases, with 5 bases between them. CDR1 SNHLY and CDR2 FYNNEI come from the germline V gene. This CDR3 region has 13 residues. This chain's CDR3 is CASSQDSNQPQHF. CDR3 coding DNA: TGTGCCAGCAGTCAGGATAGCAATCAGCCCCAGCATTTT.

The J gene is TRBJ2-1, the V gene TRBV19; the D gene is possibly TRBD1 (5 bases). Germline V gene sequence: CDR1 LNHDA, CDR2 SQIVND (reference sequence). V dropped 7 bases and J dropped 4 bases, with 17 bases sitting between them. This CDR3 has 15 amino acids. The DNA of the CDR3 is TGTGCCAGTAAAGGGGAATGGGGCCCATACAATGAGCAGTTCTTC. Translated: CASKGEWGPYNEQFF.

This clone was counted a few times. The rearrangement joins TRBV27 to TRBJ2-2; D is uncertain. V was shortened by 9 bases and J by 0 bases, with 8 bases between the two germline ends. CDR3 size: 13 residues. Germline-derived CDR1 and CDR2 are MNHEY and SMNVEV (reference sequence). The DNA of the CDR3 is TGTGCCAGTGCTCGGGCGAACACCGGGGAGCTGTTTTTT. This gives the protein CASARANTGELFF.

CDR3 nucleotides: TGCGCCAGCAGCCAAGATACGGTCGGGGAGCAGTACTTC. It codes for CASSQDTVGEQYF. The chain couples TRBV4-3 to TRBJ2-7; D call uncertain. Germline CDR1 is LGHNA and CDR2 is YSLEER. This CDR3 has 13 amino acids. The germline V and J ends were trimmed by 0 bases and 7 bases, with 10 bases remaining between them.

The chain uses TRBV19 and TRBJ2-1; 11 bases are shared with TRBD2. Losses at the gene ends were 5 bases for V and 8 bases for J; bases not matched to a gene: 8. Germline loops: CDR1 LNHDA, CDR2 SQIVND (reference sequence). The CDR3 loop spans 15 amino acids. DNA for the CDR3: TGTGCCAGTAGTCTAGGGTTAGCGGGGGGGTATGAGCAGTTCTTC. This translates into CASSLGLAGGYEQFF.

The chain recombines TRBV20-1 with TRBJ1-5; unclear D gene. Germline CDR1 and CDR2: DFQATT and SNEGSKA (reference sequence). This CDR3 is 12 amino acids long. Trimming took off 3 bases at V and 4 bases at J, with 7 bases between the two ends. In DNA, the CDR3 is TGCAGTGCTAGTCCCCCTAATCAGCCCCAGCATTTT. Translated: CSASPPNQPQHF.

The CDR3 nucleotides read TGTGCCAGCAGCCAAGAGACAGCATTTAACACTGAAGCTTTCTTT. Its translation: CASSQETAFNTEAFF. The rearrangement joins TRBV3-1 (or the pseudogene TRBV3-2) to TRBJ1-1, with D maybe TRBD1 (5 bases). The V end lost 0 bases, the J end lost 2 bases, and 10 bases lay between the germline ends. This CDR3 has 15 amino acids. Germline CDR1 reads LGHDT; CDR2 reads YNNKEL (reference sequence).

The V gene is TRBV30, the J gene TRBJ2-4, with D possibly being TRBD1 or TRBD2 (6 bases each). V lost 0 bases to trimming and J lost 14 bases, with 17 bases between them. The CDR3 consists of 13 residues. Germline CDR1 reads GTSNPN; CDR2 reads SVGIG (reference sequence). In DNA, the CDR3 is TGTGCCTGGAGTGTAAGAGGGGGGCAGGAGAAGTACTTC. Its translation: CAWSVRGGQEKYF.

The chain uses TRBV28 and TRBJ1-1; D not certain. The CDR3 has 14 amino acids. Trimming removed 3 bases from V and 6 bases from J, with 14 bases in between. Germline V gene data show CDR1 as MDHEN and CDR2 as SYDVKM. The CDR3, as DNA: TGTGCCAGCAGTTTGGGCGGTTCTATCCCTGAAGCTTTCTTT. This gives the protein CASSLGGSIPEAFF.

J is TRBJ1-5 and V is TRBV2; TRBD1 might be the D (6 bases). Trimming left V 0 bases short and J 1 base short, with 7 bases between. Germline CDR1 SNHLY, CDR2 FYNNEI. This CDR3 is 15 amino acids long. In DNA form, the CDR3 reads TGTGCCAGCAGTGAAGCGGACAGCAGCAATCAGCCCCAGCATTTT. Its translation is CASSEADSSNQPQHF.

This clone was detected a few times. A read error may account for a junction end that differs from germline. The J gene is TRBJ2-1, the V gene TRBV7-6; 8 bases align to TRBD2. Per germline, CDR1 SGHVS and CDR2 FNYEAQ. This CDR3 is 15 amino acids long. The CDR3 region has the DNA TGTGCCAGCAGCTTAGATGGCGGGGGGTTACCGTCTAGTGTCTTC. This gives the protein CASSLDGGGLPSSVF.

The chain is built from TRBV28 and TRBJ1-5, with a tentative D call TRBD1 (6 bases). V shed 6 bases and J shed 3 bases, with 15 bases lying between them. CDR1 and CDR2 (germline): MDHEN, SYDVKM. The CDR3 covers 15 residues. CDR3 residues: CASRRGGQNNQPQHF. The CDR3 DNA reads TGTGCCAGCAGGCGTGGAGGACAGAACAATCAGCCCCAGCATTTT.

Only one count was recorded for this clone. The chain employs TRBV5-3 and TRBJ1-5; a possible D gene is TRBD1 (5 bases). TRBV5-3 carries the ORF label, with uncertain function. There are 16 residues in the CDR3. Trimming pared 0 bases from V and 0 bases from J, leaving 10 bases between. CDR3 residues: CARSLAGHLSNQPQHF. DNA of the CDR3: TGTGCCAGAAGCTTGGCCGGACACCTTAGCAATCAGCCCCAGCATTTT.

The chain links TRBV15 to TRBJ2-6; D is perhaps TRBD1 or TRBD2 (5 bases each). The CDR3 totals 17 residues. CDR1 and CDR2 (germline): LNHNV, YYDKDF (reference sequence). V was cut by 4 bases and J by 4 bases, with 17 bases left in between. The CDR3, as DNA: TGTGCCACCAGCATAAACTTCCGAGGGGACGGGGCCAACGTCCTGACTTTC. Translation gives CATSINFRGDGANVLTF. The full variable domain, rest sourced from reference TRBV15 and TRBJ2-6, is DAMVIQNPRYQVTQFGKPVTLSCSQTLNHNVMYWYQQKSSQAPKLLFHYYDKDFNNEADTPDNFQSRRPNTSFCFLDIRSPGLGDTAMYLCATSINFRGDGANVLTFGAGSRLTVL.

V usage is TRBV7-9 and J usage is TRBJ2-2; 8 bases are shared with TRBD1. V was clipped by 0 bases and J by 2 bases; unmatched bases: 2. Germline V CDR1 and CDR2: SEHNR, FQNEAQ (reference sequence). The CDR3 is 16 amino acids. The CDR3 reads CASSLAGQENTGELFF. In nucleotides, the CDR3 is TGTGCCAGCAGCTTAGCGGGACAGGAAAACACCGGGGAGCTGTTTTTT.

The V and J genes are TRBV18 and TRBJ1-1; D perhaps matches TRBD1 (6 bases). CDR3 length: 17 residues. Germline V gene data show CDR1 as KGHSH and CDR2 as LQKENI. V was cut by 3 bases and J by 0 bases, with 17 bases left in between. The CDR3 sequence: CASSPQGGGPMNTEAFF. CDR3 nucleotide sequence: TGTGCCAGCTCACCTCAGGGAGGGGGGCCAATGAACACTGAAGCTTTCTTT.

The rearrangement links TRBV25-1 to TRBJ2-5; D may be TRBD1 (6 bases). The CDR3 is 16 residues long. Trimming removed 4 bases from V and 2 bases from J, with 17 bases in between. Germline V gene data show CDR1 as MGHDK and CDR2 as SYGVNS. The CDR3 sequence: CASSGLQGRSQETQYF. The CDR3, as DNA: TGTGCCAGCAGTGGACTACAGGGACGTTCTCAAGAGACCCAGTACTTC.

The chain uses TRBV30 and TRBJ1-1; weak D call: TRBD1 (5 bases). The CDR3 loop spans 13 amino acids. Germline CDR1 GTSNPN, CDR2 SVGIG (reference sequence). V lost 4 bases and J 2 bases, leaving 11 bases between the germline ends. CDR3 sequence: CAWTWGRNTEAFF. The CDR3 DNA follows: TGTGCCTGGACCTGGGGCAGAAACACTGAAGCTTTCTTT.

The chain links TRBV30 to TRBJ1-6; tentative D call: TRBD1 (5 bases). V dropped 2 bases and J dropped 4 bases, with 18 bases sitting between them. The germline CDR1 and CDR2 sequences are GTSNPN and SVGIG (reference sequence). The CDR3 contains 17 residues. DNA for the CDR3: TGTGCCTGGAGTCCTCACGTTCGACAGACGTATAATTCACCCCTCCACTTT. Translating it yields CAWSPHVRQTYNSPLHF.